The 20 T cell receptor beta chains reported below all come from one sample, sequenced in a study of shared clonotypes between healthy human individuals. This table comes from immunoSEQ multiplex PCR, and its TCRdb copy is limited to in-frame clones, with some not included. The sample holds some 1 million clones, 65% to 80% seen once. The sample comprised memory CD4+ T cells sorted from blood. Stated subset: CD45RA-negative fraction. The source is a man aged 18 to 30 in good health.

The chain links TRBV7-6 to TRBJ2-7, with TRBD1 as a possible D gene (6 bases). Germline V CDR1 and CDR2: SGHVS, FNYEAQ. This CDR3 has 12 amino acids. V was cut by 5 bases and J by 7 bases, with 12 bases left in between. CDR3 in amino acids: CASSPGTPEQYF. CDR3 DNA: TGTGCCAGCAGCCCGGGGACACCAGAGCAGTACTTC.

The chain joins TRBV19 to TRBJ1-5; TRBD1 agrees at 9 bases. Germline values: CDR1 LNHDA, CDR2 SQIVND (reference sequence). CDR3 size: 14 residues. V lost 6 bases and J lost 6; bases outside the gene matches: 6. CDR3 sequence: CASRQTGGVQPQHF. The CDR3 DNA is TGTGCCAGTAGACAGACAGGGGGAGTTCAGCCCCAGCATTTT.

Turning to this clone: One base separates it from a far larger clone, so it is likely a read error. This chain joins TRBV7-2 and TRBJ2-7, with D possibly TRBD1 on 5 matching bases. There are 12 residues in the CDR3. Deletions cut 4 bases from V and 4 bases from J, with 8 bases between. Per germline, CDR1 SGHTA and CDR2 FQGNSA. CDR3 protein: CASSSDRYEQYF. The CDR3 DNA sequence: TGTGCCAGCAGCTCCGACAGATACGAGCAGTACTTC.

The chain combines TRBV6-1 with TRBJ2-2; D tentatively reads TRBD1 or TRBD2 (5 bases each). There are 14 residues in the CDR3. Trimming cost V 8 bases and J 1 base, with 11 bases left between them. Germline CDR1 and CDR2: MNHNS and SASEGT. CDR3 loop: CASPGPLNTGELFF. CDR3 DNA sequence: TGTGCCAGCCCGGGACCTCTGAACACCGGGGAGCTGTTTTTT.

The genes are TRBV7-9 and TRBJ2-3; 13 bases align to TRBD2. V was pared by 5 bases and J by 2 bases, with 13 bases of the junction left unmatched. CDR3 length equals 19 residues. Germline-derived CDR1 and CDR2 are SEHNR and FQNEAQ (reference sequence). The CDR3 DNA is TGTGCCAGCAGCCCTAGATATGGACTAGCGGGGGACTACACAGATACGCAGTATTTT. It codes for CASSPRYGLAGDYTDTQYF. Together with reference TRBV7-9 and TRBJ2-3, the CDR3 gives the full variable domain: DTGVSQNPRHKITKRGQNVTFRCDPISEHNRLYWYRQTLGQGPEFLTYFQNEAQLEKSRLLSDRFSAERPKGSFSTLEIQRTEQGDSAMYLCASSPRYGLAGDYTDTQYFGPGTRLTVL.

The chain couples TRBV9 to TRBJ2-3, with 7 bases identical to TRBD2. The CDR3 is 13 amino acids. V trimming: 7 bases; J trimming: 5 bases; junction bases outside the gene matches: 7. Germline V CDR1 and CDR2: SGDLS, YYNGEE. The CDR3 loop reads CASPWGGEDTQYF. The CDR3 coding sequence is TGTGCCAGCCCCTGGGGGGGAGAAGATACGCAGTATTTT.

This clone came up a few times. The V call is TRBV2, the J call TRBJ2-7; TRBD1 might be the D (6 bases). Germline loops: CDR1 SNHLY, CDR2 FYNNEI. The CDR3 is 12 amino acids. Trimming left V 11 bases short and J 3 bases short, with 14 bases between. As DNA, the CDR3 is TGTGCCGAAGGACAGTTGAGCTACGAGCAGTACTTC. This codes for CAEGQLSYEQYF.

Only one count was recorded for this clone. The rearrangement uses TRBV19 and TRBJ2-3; D is possibly TRBD1 (5 bases). CDR3 length equals 14 residues. Germline loops: CDR1 LNHDA, CDR2 SQIVND (reference sequence). Trimming shortened V by 7 bases and J by 0 bases, and 11 bases separated the two germline ends. CDR3 bases: TGTGCCAGTAAGCCCGACAGAAGCACAGATACGCAGTATTTT. As protein: CASKPDRSTDTQYF.

CDR3 amino acids: CASSLRFRINTEAFF. The CDR3 nucleotides are TGTGCCAGCAGTTTAAGGTTCCGAATAAACACTGAAGCTTTCTTT. This chain joins TRBV28 and TRBJ1-1, with unresolved D. Germline V gene sequence: CDR1 MDHEN, CDR2 SYDVKM. CDR3 size: 15 residues. Trimming took off 2 bases at V and 2 bases at J, with 12 bases between the two ends.

This clone has a single count. The chain employs TRBV5-4 and TRBJ2-7; D unresolved. V was clipped by 1 base and J by 6 bases, with 14 bases between them. Per the germline V gene, CDR1 is SGHNT and CDR2 is YYREEE (reference sequence). The CDR3 loop spans 14 amino acids. The CDR3 sequence is CASSLQASTAEQYF. CDR3 DNA sequence: TGTGCCAGCAGCTTGCAAGCTTCGACGGCCGAGCAGTACTTC.

CDR3 protein: CAISPGLDNEQFF. Here the CDR3 DNA reads TGTGCCATCAGCCCGGGACTAGACAATGAGCAGTTCTTC. The chain combines TRBV10-3 with TRBJ2-1; TRBD2 aligns across 8 bases. With 6 bases clipped from V and 5 bases from J, the junction kept 3 bases outside the gene matches. Germline V gene data show CDR1 as ENHRY and CDR2 as SYGVKD. CDR3 length: 13 residues.

The rearrangement joins TRBV5-4 to TRBJ1-2, with TRBD1 matching 10 bases. The CDR3 totals 17 residues. CDR1 is SGHNT, CDR2 YYREEE, per germline (reference sequence). With 0 bases clipped from V and 5 bases from J, the junction kept 10 bases outside the gene matches. Written as DNA, the CDR3 is TGTGCCAGCAGCTTGGGGGTTCCGGGACAGGGGATATATGGCTACACCTTC. Translation: CASSLGVPGQGIYGYTF. Full variable domain (remainder filled in from reference TRBV5-4 and TRBJ1-2): ETGVTQSPTHLIKTRGQQVTLRCSSQSGHNTVSWYQQALGQGPQFIFQYYREEENGRGNFPPRFSGLQFPNYSSELNVNALELDDSALYLCASSLGVPGQGIYGYTFGSGTRLTVV.

The chain links TRBV4-1 to TRBJ2-4; 13 bases align to TRBD2. J gave up 1 base and V 0 bases, and 6 bases lay outside the gene matches. Germline V gives CDR1 MGHRA, CDR2 YSYEKL. This CDR3 spans 19 amino acids. The CDR3 region has the DNA TGCGCCAGCAGCCAAGAGGGGACTAGCGGGGATGGGGCCAAAAACATTCAGTACTTC. Protein product: CASSQEGTSGDGAKNIQYF.

The chain couples TRBV4-3 to TRBJ2-7, with 7 bases fitting TRBD2. With 2 bases clipped from V and 6 bases from J, the junction kept 10 bases outside the gene matches. The germline V gene encodes CDR1 LGHNA and CDR2 YSLEER. This CDR3 is 15 amino acids long. The CDR3 coding sequence is TGCGCCAGCAGCCAACCTAATAGCGGGCCCATCGAGCAGTACTTC. Translation: CASSQPNSGPIEQYF.

A few counts support this clone. This rearrangement joins TRBV9 to TRBJ1-1; D might be TRBD1 (5 bases). V dropped 6 bases and J dropped 3 bases, with 15 bases sitting between them. In germline, CDR1 is SGDLS, CDR2 YYNGEE. This CDR3 has 14 amino acids. CDR3 sequence reads: CASTRGAQDTEAFF. The DNA of the CDR3 is TGTGCCAGCACCCGAGGGGCGCAGGACACTGAAGCTTTCTTT.

The rearrangement uses TRBV11-3 and TRBJ2-1, with D uncertain. The CDR3 length is 15 residues. Germline loops: CDR1 SGHNT, CDR2 YENEEA. The ends were cut back, 5 bases at V and 7 bases at J, with 18 bases in the middle. The CDR3 region is CASSLGRFPGNEQFF. For the CDR3, the DNA is TGTGCCAGCAGCCTCGGGCGTTTCCCTGGGAATGAGCAGTTCTTC.

The genes are TRBV5-1 and TRBJ2-3; D uncertain. Germline loops: CDR1 SGHRS, CDR2 YFSETQ. This CDR3 spans 14 amino acids. The V and J ends lost 4 bases and 1 base respectively, with 10 bases between them. CDR3 region: CASSLPAGTDTQYF. The CDR3 DNA is TGCGCCAGCAGCCTACCGGCGGGCACAGATACGCAGTATTTT.

The gene calls are TRBV7-2 and TRBJ1-1; TRBD1 aligns across 8 bases. The CDR3 is made up of 14 amino acids. Trimming cost V 3 bases and J 10 bases; bases outside gene matches: 10. The germline gives CDR1 SGHTA, CDR2 FQGNSA. CDR3 region: CASSFHRGTGGAFF. The CDR3 region has the DNA TGTGCCAGCAGCTTTCACAGGGGGACGGGTGGAGCTTTCTTT. Combining the CDR3 with reference TRBV7-2 and TRBJ1-1 gives the whole variable domain GAGVSQSPSNKVTEKGKDVELRCDPISGHTALYWYRQSLGQGLEFLIYFQGNSAPDKSGLPSDRFSAERTGGSVSTLTIQRTQQEDSAVYLCASSFHRGTGGAFFGQGTRLTVV.

The chain has TRBV30 and TRBJ1-4, with a tentative D call TRBD1 (6 bases). Germline V CDR1 and CDR2: GTSNPN, SVGIG (reference sequence). This CDR3 is built from 17 residues. Trimming removed 2 bases at V and 3 bases at J, with 19 bases between. For the CDR3, the DNA is TGTGCCTGGAGTTCCCGGAGGGGGTCCTACCCTAATGAAAAACTGTTTTTT. Encoded protein: CAWSSRRGSYPNEKLFF.

This clone was counted a few times. This rearrangement joins TRBV10-3 to TRBJ1-1, with unresolved D. V gave up 5 bases and J gave up 1 base, with 2 bases separating them. Per the germline V gene, CDR1 is ENHRY and CDR2 is SYGVKD. CDR3 size: 11 residues. CDR3 sequence (DNA): TGTGCCATCAGTACGAACACTGAAGCTTTCTTT. It is translated as CAISTNTEAFF.